This TCR beta chain derives from a study of blood T cells in healthy people across ages. With a J-beta primer mix and a sample-barcoded 5' primer, a second PCR ran 7 to 11 cycles. TCRdb analysed the 5' RACE reads with MiXCR anew, one entry per CDR3 protein. This sample has 650,000 to 700,000 distinct CDR3 sequences; 52% occur once, and the top ten carry about 13%. The CDR3 sequence is 16 residues long. Germline CDR1 is MNHEY and CDR2 is SVGAGI. The V gene lost 0 bases and the J gene lost 3 bases, with 12 bases spanning the gap. Concerning this clonotype itself: What it binds is not known.

Whole-study results and caveats: Among long-lived donors, naive CD4+ cells were more numerous and diversity higher than in aged donors. Older individuals had lower TCR beta diversity per million T cells (the decline was roughly linear).

The TCR comes from a woman of 80 years or more in good health. Sequencing was performed on blood. The rearrangement joins TRBV6-5 to TRBJ1-3; D possibly corresponds to TRBD1 (5 bases). The DNA for the CDR3 is TGTGCCAGCAGTTACTCGAGACTGGGGGGTGGAAACACCATATATTTT. Encoded protein: CASSYSRLGGGNTIYF.